These T cell receptor beta chains were read from a single sample in a study of shared clonotypes between healthy human individuals. TCRdb's table, derived via immunoSEQ multiplex PCR, lists solely in-frame clones and lacks some. The table records about 680,000 clones, 92% of them present only once. The sequenced material came from naive CD8+ T cells sorted from blood. These receptors were obtained from a man younger than 45 in good health. Each CDR3 is given with its conserved first and last residue. The D gene is left open where the match is weak. A row's size may be missing; if present it is once, few, many or a size class.

>TRBV9|TRBJ2-1|.|.
TGTGCCAGCAGCGTAGCTGCCAGCTCCTACAATGAGCAGTTCTTC
CASSVAASSYNEQFF
>TRBV27|TRBJ2-2|.|.
TGTGCCAGCAGTATGGCTAGGGGAACCGGGGAGCTGTTTTTT
CASSMARGTGELFF
>TRBV5-1|TRBJ2-6|.|TRBD2
TGCGCCAGCACGCCGTGGGGGGAGGGTCCACCCGCTGGGGCCAACGTCCTGACTTTC
CASTPWGEGPPAGANVLTF
>TRBV21-1|TRBJ2-3|.|.
TGTGCCAGCACCGGGACTAGCGCAACCCTTGGCACAGATACGCAGTATTTT
CASTGTSATLGTDTQYF
>TRBV5-1|TRBJ2-2|.|.
TGCGCCAGCAGCTTGGGGTCTGCCGGTTGGACCGGGGAGCTGTTTTTT
CASSLGSAGWTGELFF
>TRBV28|TRBJ1-1|.|.
TGTGCCAGCAGTCCACCTGACGGAGGGGGTGAAGCTTTCTTT
CASSPPDGGGEAFF
>TRBV2|TRBJ2-7|.|.
TGTGCCAGCAGTGAAGGGCCGGCCGGCGAGCAGTACTTC
CASSEGPAGEQYF
>TRBV5-5|TRBJ2-7|.|TRBD2
TGTGCCAGCAGCCCACTAAGAAGCGGGAGTTACGAGCAGTACTTC
CASSPLRSGSYEQYF
>TRBV4-2|TRBJ2-7|once|.
TGTGCCAGCAGCCAAGGGCTCGGCGGGAACTACGAGCAGTACTTC
CASSQGLGGNYEQYF
>TRBV28|TRBJ2-3|.|.
TGTGCCAGCACTCTCCGGGTAACGGTTAGCACAGATACGCAGTATTTT
CASTLRVTVSTDTQYF
>TRBV2|TRBJ2-2|once|.
TGTGCCAGCATGGGTACCGGGGAGCTGTTTTTT
CASMGTGELFF
>TRBV1|TRBJ2-5|.|.
TGCACCAGCAGCCTCGGACCTACCGGTTGGGAGACCCAGTACTTC
CTSSLGPTGWETQYF
>TRBV10-3|TRBJ1-2|.|TRBD1
TGTGCCATCAGTGATGACAGGGCCTATGGCTACACCTTC
CAISDDRAYGYTF
>TRBV28|TRBJ2-5|.|TRBD2
TGTGCCAGCGACTGGCAGGCGGGAGAGGGCCAAGAGACCCAGTACTTC
CASDWQAGEGQETQYF
>TRBV19|TRBJ2-1|.|.
TGTGCCACCCAAGACCGATACAATGAGCAGTTCTTC
CATQDRYNEQFF
>TRBV5-1|TRBJ2-3|.|TRBD2
TGCGCCAGCAGCTTGGTAGGACTAGCGGGAGCCAGCACAGATACGCAGTATTTT
CASSLVGLAGASTDTQYF
>TRBV7-9|TRBJ2-7|.|.
TGTGCCAGCAGCCACGGTGGGGACGGCTCCTACGAGCAGTACTTC
CASSHGGDGSYEQYF
>TRBV27|TRBJ1-3|.|.
TGTGCCAGCAGCCCACTCTCTGGAAACACCATATATTTT
CASSPLSGNTIYF
>TRBV7-9|TRBJ2-2|once|.
TGTGCCAGCAGCTTAGGCAATCGAGGGGCCACCGGGGAGCTGTTTTTT
CASSLGNRGATGELFF
>TRBV27|TRBJ2-4|.|.
TGTGCCAGCAGCTCCGGAGTAGCCAAAAACATTCAGTACTTC
CASSSGVAKNIQYF
>TRBV5-6|TRBJ1-5|.|.
TGTGCCAGCAGCTTGTCGACAGCCGAAAGTCGTGGATATCAGCCCCAGCATTTT
CASSLSTAESRGYQPQHF
>TRBV27|TRBJ2-7|.|.
TGTGCCAGCGGGGGCAGGGACGAGCAGTACTTC
CASGGRDEQYF